The 6 T cell receptor beta chains below all came from one sample that was sequenced in a study of blood T cell repertoires in COVID-19. Assay: immunoSEQ multiplex PCR; the TCRdb copy retains only in-frame clones and omits some. The sample lists about 120,000 clones; over 60% were seen once. Input material: peripheral blood. The receptors come from a woman older than 75 with active or convalescent COVID-19.

The chain uses TRBV7-8 and TRBJ2-7; D is undetermined. V lost 1 base, J lost 0 bases, and 10 bases lay in between. The CDR3 is 15 amino acids. CDR1 is SGHVS, CDR2 FQNEAQ, per germline. CDR3: CASSLEPSNSYEQYF. The CDR3, as DNA: TGTGCCAGCAGCTTAGAACCGAGCAACTCCTACGAGCAGTACTTC. Looking up the rest from reference TRBV7-8 and TRBJ2-7 gives the full variable domain: GAGVSQSPRYKVAKRGQDVALRCDPISGHVSLFWYQQALGQGPEFLTYFQNEAQLDKSGLPSDRFFAERPEGSVSTLKIQRTQQEDSAVYLCASSLEPSNSYEQYFGPGTRLTVT.

In its sample, this clone was seen once. This chain links TRBV6-2 or TRBV6-3 with TRBJ2-4; 8 bases map to TRBD2. V lost 3 bases and J lost 6; bases outside the gene matches: 7. Per the germline V gene, CDR1 is MNHEY and CDR2 is SVGEGT. The CDR3 covers 15 residues. CDR3 nucleotides: TGTGCCAGCAGTTATGACGGGAGGGGAGGAAACATTCAGTACTTC. Protein sequence: CASSYDGRGGNIQYF.

This chain uses TRBV11-3 with TRBJ2-1; TRBD2 aligns across 7 bases. J lost 5 bases, V lost 1 base, and 5 bases had no gene match. The CDR3 has 15 residues. Germline CDR1 and CDR2: SGHNT and YENEEA. Here the CDR3 reads CASSLGASGHNEQFF. Here the CDR3 DNA reads TGTGCCAGCAGCTTAGGAGCTAGCGGTCACAATGAGCAGTTCTTC.

The chain employs TRBV11-2 and TRBJ2-3; TRBD1 matches 9 bases. The length of the CDR3 is 17 residues. Germline values: CDR1 SGHAT, CDR2 FQNNGV. The junction had 9 bases not matched to a gene; V was cut back by 2 bases and J by 3 bases. Written as DNA, the CDR3 is TGTGCCAGCAGCTTATTAACCGGGACAGGGCAAACAGATACGCAGTATTTT. The encoded protein is CASSLLTGTGQTDTQYF. Variable domain in full (rest from reference TRBV11-2 and TRBJ2-3): EAGVAQSPRYKIIEKRQSVAFWCNPISGHATLYWYQQILGQGPKLLIQFQNNGVVDDSQLPKDRFSAERLKGVDSTLKIQPAKLEDSAVYLCASSLLTGTGQTDTQYFGPGTRLTVL.

The chain uses TRBV5-1 and TRBJ1-2; 8 bases are a match to TRBD1. CDR1 and CDR2 from the germline V gene are SGHRS and YFSETQ. The V gene end was trimmed by 2 bases and the J gene end by 1 base; junction bases not matched to a gene: 1. CDR3 length: 14 amino acids. This CDR3 reads CASSFGQGNYGYTF. The CDR3 DNA reads as TGCGCCAGCAGCTTCGGACAGGGTAACTATGGCTACACCTTC. The full variable domain, in which reference TRBV5-1 and TRBJ1-2 provide the parts outside the CDR3, is KAGVTQTPRYLIKTRGQQVTLSCSPISGHRSVSWYQQTPGQGLQFLFEYFSETQRNKGNFPGRFSGRQFSNSRSEMNVSTLELGDSALYLCASSFGQGNYGYTFGSGTRLTVV.

The chain joins TRBV18 to TRBJ1-3; perhaps TRBD1 as D (5 bases). The CDR3 sequence is 15 residues long. Per the germline V gene, CDR1 is KGHSH and CDR2 is LQKENI. V gave up 3 bases and J gave up 5 bases, with 14 bases separating them. The CDR3 region is CASSPSLDIRNTIYF. The CDR3 bases are TGTGCCAGCTCACCCTCCCTGGACATTCGAAACACCATATATTTT.